Shown below are 2 T cell receptor delta chains from a single sample sequenced in a study of γδ T cells in repeated Plasmodium falciparum infection. Bulk repertoires came from Vgamma9/Vdelta2+ or Vdelta2-negative gammadelta T cells flow-sorted from PBMC. TCRdb used CATT to re-call clones from the multiplex PCR reads. The sample lists tens of thousands of delta-chain clones; less than 1% were seen once. The sample comprised gamma-delta T cells from blood. These receptors were taken from a pool of human donors (malaria-infected and uninfected, not separated).

Only a few counts were recorded for this clone. TCRdb has a much larger clone's protein, which differs at residue 18 from the translation of this DNA, likely because of a read error; what is shown is the protein translated from the DNA. The V segment is TRDV1, and no J call was made. The V gene's germline CDR1 is TSWWSYY and CDR2 QGS. The CDR3 spans 19 residues. The CDR3 region has the DNA TGTGCTCTTGGGTCGCTAAGGAAACTTTCGACCTGGGACACCCGACAGATGATTTTC. It encodes CALGSLRKLSTWDTRQMIF.

In its sample, this clone was seen a few times. The amino acid sequence in TCRdb belongs to a much larger clone and departs from this DNA's translation at residue 15, likely a sequencing read error; the sequence shown is translated from the DNA. The CDR3 is CALGEVFRRFLRSDAGDTQVQRLIF. CDR3 in DNA: TGTGCTCTTGGGGAAGTGTTTAGGAGGTTCCTACGATCCGATGCGGGGGATACGCAGGTCCAAAGACTCATCTTT. The chain couples TRDV1 to TRDJ1; 10 positions match TRDD3. The CDR3 has 25 amino acids. Looked up from germline, CDR1 is TSWWSYY and CDR2 is QGS. V trimming: 2 bases; J trimming: 10 bases; junction bases outside the gene matches: 40.